Below, 20 T cell receptor beta chains from the same sample are listed, as sequenced in a study of regulatory T cells in long-lasting Graves disease. Arm-PCR of CDR3 regions and iRepertoire HTBI primers were used to build TCR beta libraries. Via MiXCR, TCRdb re-called the multiplex PCR reads, giving one row per CDR3 protein. Of 540,000 or so distinct CDR3 sequences in the sample, about 13% were seen once. Described time point: newly diagnosed GD, antithyroid drugs for less than 3 months. The TCR library used RNA extracted from PBMCs. This sample was shared with a second study, whose subject was T cells in Graves' hyperthyroidism and ophthalmopathy.

The specimen comprised peripheral blood mononuclear cells (PBMCs), sampled at new diagnosis, from a patient treated with antithyroid drugs. These receptors were taken from a man under 40 with Graves disease.

In this sample, this clonotype turned up many times. The J gene is TRBJ2-6, the V gene TRBV28; 12 bases line up with TRBD1. V trimming: 10 bases; J trimming: 2 bases; junction bases outside the gene matches: 9. The CDR3 spans 17 residues. Germline V gives CDR1 MDHEN, CDR2 SYDVKM. The CDR3, as DNA: TGTGCCATCTCCGCCGGGACAGGGGGCGCTGGGGCCAACGTCCTGACTTTC. Translating gives CAISAGTGGAGANVLTF. The full variable domain, rest sourced from reference TRBV28 and TRBJ2-6, is DVKVTQSSRYLVKRTGEKVFLECVQDMDHENMFWYRQDPGLGLRLIYFSYDVKMKEKGDIPEGYSVSREKKERFSLILESASTNQTSMYLCAISAGTGGAGANVLTFGAGSRLTVL.

Concerning this clonotype itself: This may arise from a read error, as a much more abundant clone is one base away. This rearrangement joins TRBV20-1 to TRBJ1-1; 8 bases are a match to TRBD1. Germline lookup yields CDR1 DFQATT and CDR2 SNEGSKA (reference sequence). The V and J ends lost 6 bases and 3 bases, in that order; junction bases with no gene match: 12. The CDR3 covers 15 residues. DNA of the CDR3: TGCAGTGCCCCGGACAGGGAGCGTTTTCACACTGAAGCTTTCTTT. Translating gives CSAPDRERFHTEAFF.

This clonotype was seen repeatedly, ten times or more. The chain joins TRBV28 to TRBJ2-5; 7 nucleotides line up with TRBD2. The V and J ends lost 5 bases and 2 bases, in that order; junction bases with no gene match: 11. CDR3 length: 16 residues. Looked up from germline, CDR1 is MDHEN and CDR2 is SYDVKM. The CDR3 DNA reads as TGTGCCAGCAGTCGGCCTCGTGAGGGACTACAAGAGACCCAGTACTTC. Translating it yields CASSRPREGLQETQYF. Variable domain in full (rest from reference TRBV28 and TRBJ2-5): DVKVTQSSRYLVKRTGEKVFLECVQDMDHENMFWYRQDPGLGLRLIYFSYDVKMKEKGDIPEGYSVSREKKERFSLILESASTNQTSMYLCASSRPREGLQETQYFGPGTRLLVL.

The gene calls are TRBV7-6 and TRBJ2-5; D remains unclear. In germline, CDR1 is SGHVS, CDR2 FNYEAQ. The CDR3 has 12 residues. V was shortened by 6 bases and J by 1 base, with 6 bases between the two germline ends. The CDR3 spells CASSQTQETQYF. The CDR3 coding sequence is TGTGCCAGCAGTCAAACCCAAGAGACCCAGTACTTC.

This clonotype appeared many times. The chain recombines TRBV11-1 with TRBJ2-7; the match to TRBD1 covers 7 bases. V shed 4 bases and J 4 bases; nucleotides not matched to a gene: 7. The CDR3 has 14 residues. CDR1 and CDR2 (germline): SGHAT, FQDESV (reference sequence). The chain's CDR3 is CASSSGQLKYEQYF. Here the CDR3 DNA reads TGTGCCAGCAGCTCGGGACAGTTGAAGTACGAGCAGTACTTC.

This clonotype appeared a few times. The V and J genes are TRBV20-1 and TRBJ1-5, with D maybe TRBD1 (5 bases). Germline V lookup: CDR1 DFQATT, CDR2 SNEGSKA (reference sequence). The CDR3 has 15 residues. Trimming removed 5 bases at V and 0 bases at J, with 14 bases between. As DNA, the CDR3 is TGCAGTGCTGGGTTCCGGGACGTTAGCAATCAGCCCCAGCATTTT. Amino acid sequence: CSAGFRDVSNQPQHF.

This clonotype was seen a handful of times. V is TRBV20-1 and J is TRBJ1-2; no clear D gene. Between the trimmed V and J ends, which lost 0 bases and 8 bases, there was a span of 7 bases. CDR1 DFQATT and CDR2 SNEGSKA come from the germline V gene (reference sequence). This CDR3 spans 11 amino acids. CDR3 coding DNA: TGCAGTGCTAGAGATAGAGGAGGCTACACCTTC. This translates into CSARDRGGYTF.

Ten or more counts support this clonotype. V usage is TRBV7-3 and J usage is TRBJ2-1; 8 bases map to TRBD2. Germline CDR1 and CDR2: SGHTA and FQGTGA. The CDR3 loop spans 17 amino acids. V lost 5 bases to trimming and J lost 12 bases; unmatched junction nucleotides: 21. Here the CDR3 DNA reads TGTGCCAGCAGCCTAAACTCGGTGGGACTAGTCTCCCGCTCGCAGTTCTTC. It yields the protein CASSLNSVGLVSRSQFF.

This clonotype was found a few times. The genes are TRBV24-1 and TRBJ2-1, with D maybe TRBD2 (6 bases). Germline V gene data show CDR1 as KGHDR and CDR2 as SFDVKD. The CDR3 totals 18 residues. With 2 bases removed from V and 0 bases from J, the gap between germline ends came to 16 bases. The CDR3 reads CATSDSPRAGSSYNEQFF. CDR3 bases: TGTGCCACCAGTGATTCCCCAAGGGCGGGGAGCTCCTACAATGAGCAGTTCTTC.

This clonotype was seen many times. The rearrangement joins TRBV5-1 to TRBJ2-3; no clear D gene. With 0 bases removed from V and 2 bases from J, the gap between germline ends came to 10 bases. Germline-derived CDR1 and CDR2 are SGHRS and YFSETQ. The CDR3 totals 15 residues. The CDR3 reads CASSLGAANTDTQYF. Written as DNA, the CDR3 is TGCGCCAGCAGCTTGGGGGCGGCCAACACAGATACGCAGTATTTT.

This clonotype has a count of ten or more. The rearrangement joins TRBV29-1 to TRBJ2-7, with 11 bases aligning to TRBD1. With 6 bases clipped from V and 9 bases from J, the junction kept 10 bases outside the gene matches. Germline V lookup: CDR1 SQVTM, CDR2 ANQGSEA. The CDR3 consists of 13 residues. The CDR3 region has the DNA TGCAGCGTCCCCGGGACAGGGGGACGGGCGCAGTACTTC. Amino acid sequence: CSVPGTGGRAQYF.

This clonotype was seen only a few times. This chain connects TRBV10-2 to TRBJ2-4; tentatively, D is TRBD2 (5 bases). Trimming stripped 5 bases from V and 1 base from J, with 18 bases between. The CDR3 is 17 residues long. Germline V CDR1 and CDR2: WSHSY, SAAADI. The chain's CDR3 is CASSPPARAVAKNIQYF. DNA for the CDR3: TGCGCCAGCAGTCCGCCGGCGCGAGCGGTTGCCAAAAACATTCAGTACTTC.

Ten or more counts support this clonotype. V usage is TRBV7-3 and J usage is TRBJ2-2; the D gene is possibly TRBD1 (6 bases). V gave up 6 bases and J gave up 3 bases, with 11 bases separating them. The CDR3 sequence is 14 residues long. Germline CDR1 is SGHTA and CDR2 is FQGTGA. This CDR3 is CASRTYRDTGELFF. In nucleotides, the CDR3 is TGTGCCAGCAGGACTTACAGGGACACCGGGGAGCTGTTTTTT.

In its sample, this clonotype was seen many times. The rearrangement uses TRBV6-5 and TRBJ1-1, with D maybe TRBD1 (5 bases). Germline lookup yields CDR1 MNHEY and CDR2 SVGAGI. The CDR3 loop spans 13 amino acids. V was shortened by 4 bases and J by 11 bases, with 17 bases between the two germline ends. The CDR3 region is CASSSGTPRKAFF. For the CDR3, the DNA is TGTGCCAGCAGTTCCGGGACTCCACGGAAGGCTTTCTTT.

In its sample, this clonotype was seen many times. The chain combines TRBV6-1 with TRBJ1-2; D is uncertain. Trimming cost V 7 bases and J 10 bases, with 25 bases left between them. Germline assignment: CDR1 MNHNS and CDR2 SASEGT. This CDR3 comprises 15 residues. The CDR3 DNA reads TGTGCCAGCAACCCCGACGCCGACCTCTCTCGATACTACACCTTC. It encodes CASNPDADLSRYYTF.

This clonotype was detected many times. The chain links TRBV12-3 or TRBV12-4 to TRBJ2-3; TRBD2 matches 10 bases. The V and J ends lost 6 bases and 4 bases, in that order; junction bases with no gene match: 4. CDR3 length: 14 residues. In nucleotides, the CDR3 is TGTGCCAGCAGAAGAGCGGGAGGGCCAGATACGCAGTATTTT. It is translated as CASRRAGGPDTQYF.

This chain connects TRBV10-3 to TRBJ2-5; the match to TRBD2 covers 7 bases. The trim removed 0 bases at V and 5 bases at J, leaving 15 bases unmatched. Germline V lookup: CDR1 ENHRY, CDR2 SYGVKD. The CDR3 totals 18 residues. The CDR3 nucleotides are TGTGCCATCAGTGAGTCGCACCCGGCTAGCGGTAATAGGGAGACCCAGTACTTC. It codes for CAISESHPASGNRETQYF.

This sequence joins TRBV19 and TRBJ2-1; D unclear. There are 15 residues in the CDR3. Germline CDR1 LNHDA, CDR2 SQIVND (reference sequence). Trimming left V 1 base short and J 2 bases short, with 9 bases between. The CDR3 DNA follows: TGTGCCAGTAGTATAGCCACCCTGGCCTACAATGAGCAGTTCTTC. Its translation: CASSIATLAYNEQFF.

This clonotype has only one observation. The rearrangement links TRBV20-1 to TRBJ2-5, with D tentatively TRBD2 (6 bases). Trimming took 3 bases from V and 1 from J, leaving 12 bases between them. CDR1 is DFQATT and CDR2 is SNEGSKA in the germline V gene (reference sequence). CDR3 length: 14 amino acids. CDR3 in DNA: TGCAGTGCTAGTGCGGGACGGCCCCAAGAGACCCAGTACTTC. Translation gives CSASAGRPQETQYF.

The J gene is TRBJ2-1, the V gene TRBV6-1; D uncertain. This CDR3 region has 16 residues. Trimming cost V 8 bases and J 5 bases, with 22 bases left between them. Germline V lookup: CDR1 MNHNS, CDR2 SASEGT. The CDR3 spells CASRKDDPWVNNEQFF. The DNA for the CDR3 is TGTGCCAGCCGAAAAGATGACCCATGGGTGAACAATGAGCAGTTCTTC.